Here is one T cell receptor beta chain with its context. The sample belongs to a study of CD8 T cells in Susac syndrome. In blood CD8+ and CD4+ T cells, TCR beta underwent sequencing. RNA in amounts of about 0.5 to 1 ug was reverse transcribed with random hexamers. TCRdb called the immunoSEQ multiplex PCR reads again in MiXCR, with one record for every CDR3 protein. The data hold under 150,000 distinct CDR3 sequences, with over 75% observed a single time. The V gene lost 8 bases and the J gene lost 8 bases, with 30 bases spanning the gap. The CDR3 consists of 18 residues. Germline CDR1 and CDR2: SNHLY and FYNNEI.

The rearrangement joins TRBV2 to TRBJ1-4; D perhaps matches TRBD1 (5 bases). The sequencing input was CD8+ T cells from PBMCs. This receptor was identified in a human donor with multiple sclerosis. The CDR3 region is CASLEIHFGVPDNEKLFF. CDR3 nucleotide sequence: TGTGCCAGCCTGGAAATACACTTCGGCGTCCCGGACAACGAAAAACTGTTTTTT.